One and the same sample provided the 22 T cell receptor beta chains below, sequenced in a study of OX40 agonist ivuxolimab in advanced cancers. Sequencing was performed with immunoSEQ multiplex PCR; in TCRdb, only in-frame clones are kept and a portion is missing. The sample yields about 38,000 clones, around 73% seen once. Sequencing was performed on CD4+ or CD8+ T cells sorted from blood, taken in a trial of the OX40 agonist ivuxolimab. All receptors come from an adult with an advanced solid tumor such as melanoma, head and neck, liver or kidney cancer.

The CDR3 protein is CASSFPSGVAGATDTQYF. CDR3 in DNA: TGTGCCAGCAGCTTCCCCAGCGGGGTAGCGGGGGCCACAGATACGCAGTATTTT. The chain links TRBV7-8 to TRBJ2-3; 9 bases are shared with TRBD2. The CDR3 runs to 18 residues. Germline CDR1 and CDR2: SGHVS and FQNEAQ. Germline trimming cut 3 bases from V and 2 bases from J; bases unmatched to any gene: 12.

The rearrangement links TRBV6-5 to TRBJ1-4, with D perhaps TRBD1 (6 bases). Germline V gives CDR1 MNHEY, CDR2 SVGAGI. The V gene lost 0 bases and the J gene lost 7 bases, with 12 bases spanning the gap. The CDR3 consists of 15 residues. CDR3 in amino acids: CASSYSTGSGEKLFF. The CDR3 DNA reads TGTGCCAGCAGTTACTCGACAGGCTCGGGTGAAAAACTGTTTTTT.

This chain links TRBV2 with TRBJ2-2, with D tentatively TRBD1 (5 bases). Germline V gene lookup returns CDR1 SNHLY and CDR2 FYNNEI. V lost 8 bases, J lost 6 bases, and 10 bases lay in between. This CDR3 is built from 12 residues. The CDR3 DNA reads as TGTGCCAGCCTCAGGGAAGCCGGGGAGCTGTTTTTT. Residues: CASLREAGELFF.

The chain carries TRBV9 and TRBJ2-1, with D possibly being TRBD2 (6 bases). The V gene lost 3 bases and the J gene lost 2 bases, with 12 bases spanning the gap. The CDR3 has 15 amino acids. Germline-derived CDR1 and CDR2 are SGDLS and YYNGEE. CDR3 nucleotides: TGTGCCAGCAGCGCCCCGGAGGGGACCTACAATGAGCAGTTCTTC. Translating it yields CASSAPEGTYNEQFF.

V and J are TRBV28 and TRBJ1-1; TRBD1 might be the D (5 bases). The CDR3 consists of 15 residues. Germline-derived CDR1 and CDR2 are MDHEN and SYDVKM. V was cut by 6 bases and J by 0 bases, with 14 bases left in between. CDR3 protein: CASRRTGTVNTEAFF. The CDR3 DNA reads as TGTGCCAGCAGACGTACCGGGACGGTGAACACTGAAGCTTTCTTT.

This clone occurred a few times. The gene calls are TRBV19 and TRBJ2-1; D uncertain. CDR3 length equals 13 residues. Germline assignment: CDR1 LNHDA and CDR2 SQIVND (reference sequence). The V end lost 2 bases, the J end lost 4 bases, and 6 bases lay between the germline ends. The DNA for the CDR3 is TGTGCCAGTAGTATAAAGGGTTACAATGAGCAGTTCTTC. It encodes CASSIKGYNEQFF.

This CDR3 is CARSYQQGISQETQYF. The CDR3 nucleotides read TGTGCCAGAAGCTACCAACAGGGTATAAGCCAAGAGACCCAGTACTTC. The chain links TRBV5-3 to TRBJ2-5; TRBD1 might be the D (6 bases). TRBV5-3 is filed as an ORF, its function uncertain. This CDR3 comprises 16 residues. The V and J ends lost 3 bases and 1 base respectively, with 16 bases between them.

This clone was seen only once. The gene calls are TRBV9 and TRBJ2-3; D is unclear. Germline V lookup: CDR1 SGDLS, CDR2 YYNGEE. This CDR3 is built from 15 residues. The V and J ends lost 0 bases and 3 bases respectively, with 11 bases between them. CDR3 sequence reads: CASSVVYAGTDTQYF. The CDR3 DNA reads as TGTGCCAGCAGCGTAGTGTATGCCGGGACAGATACGCAGTATTTT.

The genes are TRBV4-2 and TRBJ2-5; a weak D match, TRBD2 (5 bases). Germline V gene sequence: CDR1 LGHNA, CDR2 YNFKEQ. The CDR3 has 14 residues. Trimming stripped 0 bases from V and 4 bases from J, with 9 bases between. In DNA form, the CDR3 reads TGTGCCAGCAGCCAAGATGGGGAGACAGAGACCCAGTACTTC. It yields the protein CASSQDGETETQYF.

The rearrangement uses TRBV20-1 and TRBJ2-1, with D unclear. The CDR3 has 11 amino acids. The germline V and J ends were trimmed by 3 bases and 7 bases, with 7 bases remaining between them. CDR1 is DFQATT, CDR2 SNEGSKA, per germline (reference sequence). The CDR3 spells CSARMQNEQFF. In DNA form, the CDR3 reads TGCAGTGCTAGGATGCAGAATGAGCAGTTCTTC.

The chain recombines TRBV18 with TRBJ2-5; TRBD1 agrees at 8 bases. The better agreement between TRBJ2-7 and the DNA end casts doubt on the J call. The CDR3 is made up of 14 amino acids. Per germline, CDR1 KGHSH and CDR2 LQKENI. The CDR3: CASSLGTGTYEQYF. The DNA of the CDR3 is TGTGCCAGCTCACTAGGGACAGGAACCTACGAGCAGTACTTC.

The rearrangement uses TRBV7-9 and TRBJ2-3; TRBD2 agrees at 9 bases. CDR3 length: 15 residues. Germline V lookup: CDR1 SEHNR, CDR2 FQNEAQ (reference sequence). V lost 2 bases and J lost 4; bases outside the gene matches: 4. DNA for the CDR3: TGTGCCAGCAGCTTAACGACTAGCGGAGCAGATACGCAGTATTTT. Amino acid sequence: CASSLTTSGADTQYF.

The V call is TRBV28, the J call TRBJ2-6; 7 bases line up with TRBD1. The CDR3 consists of 16 residues. Germline values: CDR1 MDHEN, CDR2 SYDVKM. The ends lost 6 bases at V and 0 bases at J; junction bases unmatched: 5. The CDR3 reads CASRVRQGSGANVLTF. DNA of the CDR3: TGTGCCAGCAGGGTCCGACAGGGCTCTGGGGCCAACGTCCTGACTTTC.

The chain recombines TRBV6-1 with TRBJ2-7; 10 positions agree with TRBD2. CDR1 MNHNS and CDR2 SASEGT come from the germline V gene. V gave up 8 bases and J gave up 5 bases; unmatched junction bases: 6. CDR3 length: 13 amino acids. The CDR3 bases are TGTGCCAGCGGGTTTCTAGCGGGAGACGAGCAGTACTTC. Its translation: CASGFLAGDEQYF.

The chain couples TRBV2 to TRBJ1-4; tentatively, D is TRBD1 (6 bases). The CDR3 consists of 14 residues. V lost 6 bases, J lost 7 bases, and 15 bases lay in between. The germline gives CDR1 SNHLY, CDR2 FYNNEI. As DNA, the CDR3 is TGTGCCAGCAGAGTACAGGGTACGGGTGAAAAACTGTTTTTT. Translating it yields CASRVQGTGEKLFF. Full variable domain (missing parts from reference TRBV2 and TRBJ1-4): EPEVTQTPSHQVTQMGQEVILRCVPISNHLYFYWYRQILGQKVEFLVSFYNNEISEKSEIFDDQFSVERPDGSNFTLKIRSTKLEDSAMYFCASRVQGTGEKLFFGSGTQLSVL.

The V gene is TRBV7-3, the J gene TRBJ2-1; tentative D call: TRBD1 (5 bases). This CDR3 has 13 amino acids. Trimming shortened V by 5 bases and J by 2 bases, and 7 bases separated the two germline ends. Looked up from germline, CDR1 is SGHTA and CDR2 is FQGTGA. This CDR3 is CASSLDTYNEQFF. In nucleotides, the CDR3 is TGTGCCAGCAGCCTGGACACCTACAATGAGCAGTTCTTC.

This clone was seen only once. The gene calls are TRBV6-6 and TRBJ1-1, with D hard to call. Deletions cut 6 bases from V and 8 bases from J, with 22 bases between. CDR1 MNHNY and CDR2 SVGAGI come from the germline V gene (reference sequence). The CDR3 spans 15 residues. CDR3 protein: CASSGLSSDQVEAFF. For the CDR3, the DNA is TGTGCCAGCAGCGGTTTGTCGTCCGACCAGGTAGAAGCTTTCTTT.

This clone was seen a handful of times. The rearrangement joins TRBV10-2 to TRBJ2-3; tentatively, D is TRBD2 (5 bases). V gave up 4 bases and J gave up 2 bases, with 16 bases separating them. CDR1 is WSHSY, CDR2 SAAADI, per germline. CDR3 length: 16 residues. CDR3 in amino acids: CASSGPDGVFTDTQYF. The CDR3 coding sequence is TGCGCCAGCAGTGGCCCGGACGGGGTTTTCACAGATACGCAGTATTTT.

This clone has a handful of counts. In nucleotides, the CDR3 is TGCGCCAGCAGCCAAGGAGACAGGGCCGAAAAACTGTTTTTT. As protein: CASSQGDRAEKLFF. The chain recombines TRBV4-3 with TRBJ1-4; 7 bases match TRBD1. V dropped 1 base and J dropped 8; count of bases not matched to a gene: 4. The CDR3 spans 14 residues. Germline lookup yields CDR1 LGHNA and CDR2 YSLEER.

The V call is TRBV27, the J call TRBJ2-1; D tentatively reads TRBD1 or TRBD2 (6 bases each). Germline lookup yields CDR1 MNHEY and CDR2 SMNVEV (reference sequence). V was pared by 0 bases and J by 4 bases, with 13 bases between. The CDR3 consists of 16 residues. CDR3 coding DNA: TGTGCCAGCAGTTTATCAGGGGGTGCGGGGTACAATGAGCAGTTCTTC. Amino acids: CASSLSGGAGYNEQFF.

This rearrangement joins TRBV29-1 to TRBJ1-4; a weak D match, TRBD1 (5 bases). The CDR3 spans 13 residues. The ends were cut back, 4 bases at V and 5 bases at J, with 11 bases in the middle. Germline V lookup: CDR1 SQVTM, CDR2 ANQGSEA. CDR3 protein: CSVGGGGNEKLFF. The CDR3 bases are TGCAGCGTTGGAGGCGGGGGGAATGAAAAACTGTTTTTT.

The chain recombines TRBV7-9 with TRBJ2-6; D unresolved. This CDR3 region has 15 residues. Germline lookup yields CDR1 SEHNR and CDR2 FQNEAQ (reference sequence). Trimming took 5 bases from V and 0 from J, leaving 8 bases between them. CDR3 in amino acids: CASSPVTSGANVLTF. CDR3 DNA: TGTGCCAGCAGCCCTGTTACCTCTGGGGCCAACGTCCTGACTTTC. Together with reference TRBV7-9 and TRBJ2-6, the CDR3 gives the full variable domain: DTGVSQNPRHKITKRGQNVTFRCDPISEHNRLYWYRQTLGQGPEFLTYFQNEAQLEKSRLLSDRFSAERPKGSFSTLEIQRTEQGDSAMYLCASSPVTSGANVLTFGAGSRLTVL.